These T cell receptor beta chains were read from a single sample in a study of T cells in Graves' hyperthyroidism and ophthalmopathy. Each CDR3 protein gets one entry after TCRdb re-called the multiplex PCR reads with MiXCR. The sample carries about 620,000 distinct CDR3 sequences, roughly 16% recorded once. The sequenced sample consisted of blood. The receptor set was obtained from a woman under 40 with Graves' hyperthyroidism. Each CDR3 is given without its conserved first and last residue. Each record gives: V gene, J gene, CDR3 protein.

TRBV5-1	TRBJ2-1	ASSLNPPNEQF
TRBV13	TRBJ2-2	ASSSSTAPGPRELF
TRBV5-1	TRBJ1-5	ASSLEGFDPNQPQH
TRBV20-1	TRBJ2-3	SAQRLAGSLDTQY
TRBV6-5	TRBJ2-7	ASSYSSGGYEQY
TRBV20-1	TRBJ2-1	SAKTGTSGRNEQF
TRBV12-3/TRBV12-4	TRBJ1-5	ASTEGTIMPQH
TRBV2	TRBJ2-1	ASSVLEYNEQF
TRBV4-1	TRBJ1-5	ASSLEIGTGKNQPQH
TRBV7-6	TRBJ1-1	AGSPPRPTEAF
TRBV2	TRBJ2-5	ASSQYQDETQY
TRBV3-1	TRBJ2-7	ASSGRDRGRARFEQY
TRBV18	TRBJ1-2	ASSNGRKTNYGYT
TRBV30	TRBJ2-2	AWNRPRTSGRTNTGELF
TRBV29-1	TRBJ2-7	SVSGTGEDEQY
TRBV20-1	TRBJ2-7	SATRDRVLYEQY
TRBV24-1	TRBJ1-4	ATSDGYNEKLF
TRBV10-3	TRBJ2-1	AMNRDIGTDEQF
TRBV28	TRBJ2-7	ASSSNPGIYEQY
TRBV28	TRBJ1-5	ASSFGLGNQPQH
TRBV20-1	TRBJ1-1	SASQDSLTEAF
TRBV5-5	TRBJ1-4	ASSSGPSTTNEKLF
TRBV12-3/TRBV12-4	TRBJ2-7	ASSLRRLNSHEQY
TRBV5-5	TRBJ1-1	ASSAGDLTDTEAF
TRBV5-1	TRBJ1-1	ASSSQAGMNTEAF
TRBV6-5	TRBJ2-1	ASSYGPRAGLAGDMSEQF
TRBV5-5	TRBJ2-2	ASRVQLSNTGELF
TRBV5-1	TRBJ2-3	ASGASGGTDTQY
TRBV30	TRBJ2-1	ARAGTSGSNEQF
TRBV20-1	TRBJ2-1	SAREWREYSNEQF
TRBV27	TRBJ2-5	ASAAEGPQETQY
TRBV9	TRBJ2-5	ASSVELLGETQY
TRBV7-2	TRBJ1-3	ASSLRQGPRLANTIY
TRBV5-1	TRBJ2-7	ASTQQNSYEQY
TRBV6-1	TRBJ2-3	ASSGRESDTQY
TRBV7-9	TRBJ2-1	ASSPGLADGNEQF
TRBV27	TRBJ2-7	ASSPRAGGSHEQY
TRBV20-1	TRBJ2-3	SARDLRREIDTQY
TRBV28	TRBJ2-5	ASSSFGSGRDRETQY
TRBV12-3/TRBV12-4	TRBJ2-5	ASSLTAGAETQY
TRBV5-6	TRBJ2-7	ASSLEGLAYEQY
TRBV15	TRBJ2-1	ATSRDWGFNNEQF
TRBV30	TRBJ2-1	AWYRYSRTEQF
TRBV19	TRBJ1-5	ASTDLAGYQPQH
TRBV5-1	TRBJ2-7	ASRFTSGDPYEQY
TRBV7-3	TRBJ2-3	ASSLTGGGPDTQY
TRBV12-3/TRBV12-4	TRBJ2-2	ASTPEGKGRGELF
TRBV11-2	TRBJ1-4	ASNWGGAGGEKLF
TRBV12-3/TRBV12-4	TRBJ1-5	ASSLDVSNQPQH
TRBV20-1	TRBJ1-2	SASGGTGGSYT
TRBV7-2	TRBJ2-7	ASRKREGPYEQY
TRBV5-1	TRBJ1-5	ASSLWDSPTPTSNQPQH
TRBV20-1	TRBJ2-7	SAPRLASSYKQY
TRBV30	TRBJ2-3	AWSSPEFTDTQY
TRBV28	TRBJ2-7	ASSSGTGFPYEQY
TRBV7-8	TRBJ2-1	ASAGGEQF
TRBV11-2	TRBJ2-5	ASSPGLVSGQETQY
TRBV11-2	TRBJ2-7	ASSFDGDPSYEQY
TRBV6-4	TRBJ2-2	ASSGYPGANTGELF
TRBV2	TRBJ2-7	ASSEYGVPYEQY